Sequencing of this T cell receptor beta chain was carried out in a study of blood T cell repertoires in COVID-19 (dated by TCRdb to 2020 to 2022). Study-level background: The collaborator samples originated in the United States, Italy and Spain and spanned the acute and convalescent phases of COVID-19. A freely available public database, intended as a resource for researchers studying the immune response to SARS-CoV-2, is where the repertoires were released. Sample metadata almost always included a de-identified subject ID, COVID-19 status, age in years and sex. The prospective study material was composed of cDNA or gDNA derived from T cells, B-cell-depleted T cells, or PBMCs. Samples came from the ongoing ImmuneRACE study (first 160 participants) plus 1,254 subjects from 6 global collaborators. Where HLA class I and class II types were available, the types were taken from metadata supplied by the sample provider, not from assay-based typing. Deeply sampled blood TCRbeta repertoires from subjects exposed to, actively infected with, or recovered from COVID-19 were included in the dataset.

V lost 6 bases and J lost 0 bases; the stretch between them is 11 bases long. Its CDR3 holds 14 amino acids, cysteine through phenylalanine. Solely the CDR3 DNA is kept, with 42 bases framed from the first base. The CDR1 and CDR2 encoded by the germline V gene are SGDLS and YYNGEE. Comments on this clone: The antigen it recognizes is unknown. Base qualities are not provided; no much larger clone lies one nucleotide away.

Overall study results and their limits: The quantity of clinical and demographic metadata differed by source and by participant and was supplied without curation.

In the prospective study, participants were about 18 to 95 years old, resided in 24 geographic areas of the United States, and were enrolled through a virtual design. To assign participants to cohorts, the prospective study relied on clinical history that participants themselves reported in a screening survey and a study questionnaire. Recovered participants in ImmuneRACE Cohort 3 were defined as having two consecutive negative NP/OP PCR tests, clearance from a healthcare professional, or resolution of symptoms. In the prospective study, mobile phlebotomists collected whole blood, serum and a nasopharyngeal or oropharyngeal swab from each participant. Participants in the prospective study had the option to provide additional blood draws and questionnaires over a 2-month period. Prospective study blood samples were shipped either frozen or at room temperature before DNA extraction. TCRbeta CDR3 regions were amplified from genomic DNA using the immunoSEQ Assay, a bias-controlled multiplex PCR. Per the authors' processing: Within the assay, amplification of reference gene primers was used to estimate how many nucleated cells each sample contained. Sequence reads were collapsed and filtered to measure the absolute abundance of every unique TCRbeta CDR3 rearrangement. For each sample, productive Simpson clonality was calculated by taking the square root of Simpson's diversity index across productive rearrangements. TCRdb's version of the immuneACCESS table is confined to in-frame rearrangements and falls short of the full clone set. An unresolved V gene accounts for under half of the shortfall where checked; the remainder is of unknown origin. V, J and clone size were drawn from that table, and D and trimming were deduced from the DNA. The sample data list about 240,000 clones, and about 89% of these were observed just once. Jointly, the top ten make up under 10% of the sample.

In this chain, TRBV9 is recombined with TRBJ2-3; possibly the D gene is TRBD2, per 5 matching bases. This clonotype originated in a man aged 40-49 years who had recovered from COVID-19. Sequenced material: PBMCs or T cells enriched from blood (not recorded which). The DNA sequence follows: TGTGCCAGCAATACCCGAGGGAGCACAGATACGCAGTATTTT. It codes for CASNTRGSTDTQYF.